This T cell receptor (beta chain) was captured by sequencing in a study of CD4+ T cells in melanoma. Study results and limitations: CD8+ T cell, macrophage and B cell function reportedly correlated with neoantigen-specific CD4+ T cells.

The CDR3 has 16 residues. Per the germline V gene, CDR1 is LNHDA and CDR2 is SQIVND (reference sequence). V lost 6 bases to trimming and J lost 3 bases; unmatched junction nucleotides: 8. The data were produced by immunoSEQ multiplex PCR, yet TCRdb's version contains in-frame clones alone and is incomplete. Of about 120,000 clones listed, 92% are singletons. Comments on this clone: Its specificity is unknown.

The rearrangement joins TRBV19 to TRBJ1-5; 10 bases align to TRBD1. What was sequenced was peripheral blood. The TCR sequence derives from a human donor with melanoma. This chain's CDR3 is CASRSPGQGINQPQHF. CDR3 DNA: TGTGCCAGTAGATCTCCGGGACAGGGGATCAATCAGCCCCAGCATTTT.